This is a list of T cell receptor beta chains from one sample in a study of shared clonotypes between healthy human individuals. Assay: immunoSEQ multiplex PCR; the TCRdb copy retains only in-frame clones and omits some. The table lists some 2.4 million clones, 80% to 95% of them singletons. Material: naive CD4+ T cells from PBMCs. The receptors originated from a man between 18 and 29 years old in good health. Some clones in this sample may be carry-over from other donors' samples. The CDR3 runs from the conserved cysteine through the conserved F or W. Each record gives: clone size, V gene, CDR3 length, J gene, D gene, CDR3 protein, CDR3 DNA. A D gene is named only where the DNA matches it firmly. Some rows have no size entry. The others give once, few or many, or a class for an expanded clone.

NA	TRBV11-2	16	TRBJ2-5	NA	CASSPNQPGTWETQYF	TGTGCCAGCAGCCCCAACCAACCGGGAACCTGGGAGACCCAGTACTTC
NA	TRBV9	17	TRBJ2-5	NA	CASSPRGLTVGIETQYF	TGTGCCAGCAGCCCCCGAGGGTTGACTGTGGGAATAGAGACCCAGTACTTC
NA	TRBV5-1	13	TRBJ1-1	NA	CASSPDPNTEAFF	TGCGCCAGCAGTCCCGACCCGAACACTGAAGCTTTCTTT
NA	TRBV5-1	13	TRBJ2-5	TRBD1	CASRGQALETQYF	TGCGCCAGCAGAGGACAGGCCCTGGAGACCCAGTACTTC
NA	TRBV7-2	18	TRBJ2-5	NA	CASSLRGVTSRAGETQYF	TGTGCCAGCAGCTTAAGGGGGGTCACTAGTCGGGCAGGGGAGACCCAGTACTTC
NA	TRBV2	12	TRBJ2-7	NA	CATRGWSYEQYF	TGTGCCACCCGGGGGTGGAGCTACGAGCAGTACTTC
once	TRBV5-5	16	TRBJ1-1	NA	CASSSPTYYRVDKAFF	TGTGCCAGCAGCTCCCCCACATACTACAGGGTTGATAAAGCTTTCTTT
NA	TRBV7-2	14	TRBJ1-3	NA	CASTKLGSGNTIYF	TGTGCCAGCACCAAGTTGGGCTCTGGAAACACCATATATTTT
few	TRBV15	12	TRBJ2-5	NA	CATSRGAETQYF	TGTGCCACCAGCAGAGGGGCCGAGACCCAGTACTTC
NA	TRBV21-1	17	TRBJ2-7	NA	CASSRGLAVPRTYEQYF	TGTGCCAGCAGCAGGGGACTAGCGGTCCCTAGAACCTACGAGCAGTACTTC
NA	TRBV28	15	TRBJ1-5	TRBD1	CASSPTGGAYQPQHF	TGTGCCAGCAGCCCCACAGGGGGGGCTTATCAGCCCCAGCATTTT
NA	TRBV5-1	15	TRBJ1-3	NA	CASSKTGNSGNTIYF	TGCGCCAGCAGCAAAACAGGGAACTCTGGAAACACCATATATTTT
once	TRBV29-1	13	TRBJ2-4	TRBD1	CSAYRGWENIQYF	TGCAGCGCCTACAGGGGGTGGGAAAACATTCAGTACTTC
NA	TRBV9	16	TRBJ1-1	NA	CASSVDIMGGGTEAFF	TGTGCCAGCAGCGTTGATATTATGGGGGGAGGCACTGAAGCTTTCTTT
NA	TRBV6-6	14	TRBJ2-7	NA	CASSYPDGSYEQYF	TGTGCCAGCAGTTACCCAGACGGCTCCTACGAGCAGTACTTC
NA	TRBV4-3	13	TRBJ2-7	NA	CASSRGEIYEQYF	TGCGCCAGCAGTCGTGGAGAGATCTACGAGCAGTACTTC
NA	TRBV5-4	18	TRBJ1-2	TRBD1	CASSLAGGAGGLKYGYTF	TGTGCCAGCAGCTTGGCCGGAGGGGCAGGGGGCTTAAAATATGGCTACACCTTC
NA	TRBV5-6	15	TRBJ2-5	TRBD2	CASSLVREGVETQYF	TGTGCCAGCAGCTTGGTGCGGGAGGGGGTGGAGACCCAGTACTTC
NA	TRBV6-6	15	TRBJ1-1	NA	CASTPPGGHNTEAFF	TGTGCCAGCACCCCTCCCGGGGGGCACAACACTGAAGCTTTCTTT
NA	TRBV27	16	TRBJ2-3	NA	CASSPPRTLFTDTQYF	TGTGCCAGCAGTCCCCCCCGTACGCTTTTCACAGATACGCAGTATTTT
NA	TRBV13	14	TRBJ1-1	NA	CASSSKGVYPEAFF	TGTGCCAGCAGCTCCAAGGGGGTGTACCCTGAAGCTTTCTTT
NA	TRBV19	14	TRBJ1-1	NA	CASIGRTLNTEAFF	TGTGCCAGTATCGGTCGGACATTGAACACTGAAGCTTTCTTT
NA	TRBV10-2	14	TRBJ1-1	NA	CASSPAVMNTEAFF	TGCGCCAGCAGTCCAGCAGTCATGAACACTGAAGCTTTCTTT
NA	TRBV7-9	17	TRBJ2-5	TRBD2	CASSSPPRLAGGETQYF	TGTGCCAGCAGCTCCCCTCCGAGACTAGCGGGTGGCGAGACCCAGTACTTC
NA	TRBV7-2	17	TRBJ2-3	TRBD2	CASSLLGLAAPTDTQYF	TGTGCCAGCAGCTTGCTTGGACTAGCGGCCCCCACAGATACGCAGTATTTT
NA	TRBV29-1	12	TRBJ1-2	TRBD1	CSVGQGIGGYTF	TGCAGCGTGGGACAGGGGATTGGTGGCTACACCTTC
NA	TRBV18	16	TRBJ2-1	TRBD2	CASSPSGTSGNNEQFF	TGTGCCAGCTCACCCTCCGGGACTAGCGGAAACAATGAGCAGTTCTTC
NA	TRBV19	15	TRBJ2-7	TRBD1	CASSNVRDRGYEQYF	TGTGCCAGTAGTAATGTACGGGACAGGGGATACGAGCAGTACTTC
NA	TRBV28	13	TRBJ1-3	NA	CASSLGGGNTIYF	TGTGCCAGCAGTTTGGGTGGAGGAAACACCATATATTTT
NA	TRBV6-1	12	TRBJ1-1	NA	CASSVHRAEAFF	TGTGCCAGCAGTGTACACCGAGCTGAAGCTTTCTTT
NA	TRBV9	12	TRBJ1-2	NA	CASSVALGGYTF	TGTGCCAGCAGCGTAGCCCTGGGCGGCTACACCTTC
NA	TRBV27	14	TRBJ1-5	NA	CASSFGFGDQPQHF	TGTGCCAGCAGTTTCGGGTTCGGGGATCAGCCCCAGCATTTT
NA	TRBV19	18	TRBJ2-1	TRBD2	CASSTLGASGSRDNEQFF	TGTGCCAGTAGTACCCTAGGGGCTAGCGGGAGTCGCGACAATGAGCAGTTCTTC
NA	TRBV23-1	23	TRBJ2-3	TRBD2	CASSQSPHFRSGSLLGPTDTQYF	TGCGCCAGCAGTCAATCTCCTCATTTTCGAAGCGGGAGTTTGTTGGGCCCCACAGATACGCAGTATTTT
NA	TRBV5-1	15	TRBJ2-2	NA	CASSRDPQGNGELFF	TGCGCCAGCAGCCGGGACCCCCAGGGAAACGGGGAGCTGTTTTTT
few	TRBV6-4	14	TRBJ1-1	NA	CASRTEGMNTEAFF	TGTGCCAGCAGGACGGAGGGAATGAACACTGAAGCTTTCTTT
few	TRBV4-1	12	TRBJ2-2	NA	CASSRLTGELFF	TGCGCCAGCAGCCGATTAACCGGGGAGCTGTTTTTT
NA	TRBV25-1	12	TRBJ1-2	NA	CASRAGLSGYTF	TGTGCCAGCAGGGCAGGGCTAAGTGGCTACACCTTC
NA	TRBV6-5	13	TRBJ2-2	NA	CASSFRARGELFF	TGTGCCAGCAGTTTCAGGGCGCGGGGGGAGCTGTTTTTT
NA	TRBV2	14	TRBJ2-1	TRBD2	CAGDPGGPYNEQFF	TGTGCCGGGGACCCGGGAGGCCCCTACAATGAGCAGTTCTTC
NA	TRBV18	14	TRBJ2-1	TRBD2	CASSALAGDNEQFF	TGTGCCAGCTCCGCTCTAGCGGGAGACAATGAGCAGTTCTTC